A selection of T cell receptor beta chains follows, all from one sample in a study of identical twins. TCRdb itself ran the 5' RACE reads through MiXCR, one entry per CDR3 protein. The top ten clones hold about 0.93% of a sample with about 520,000 distinct CDR3 sequences, 20% to 25% of them seen once. Another study also made use of these data, one on T cells expressing NK-cell markers.

Input material: CD4+ T cells sorted from blood. These receptors were taken from a woman aged 18-30 years in good health. The CDR3 runs from the conserved cysteine through the conserved F or W. Each record gives: clone size, D gene, J gene, V gene, CDR3 protein, CDR3 DNA. D genes are given only for firm matches. The size of a clone is reported for some rows only, either as once, few or many, or as a class for expanded clones.

-,-,TRBJ2-7,TRBV12-3/TRBV12-4,CASSPQVISYEQYF,TGTGCCAGCAGTCCACAGGTAATCTCCTACGAGCAGTACTTC
few,-,TRBJ2-2,TRBV5-1,CASSLVAGGGTGELFF,TGCGCCAGCAGCTTGGTTGCGGGCGGCGGCACCGGGGAGCTGTTTTTT
many,TRBD2,TRBJ2-1,TRBV4-3,CASSLGTRYYNEQFF,TGCGCCAGCAGCCTGGGGACTAGGTATTACAATGAGCAGTTCTTC
few,-,TRBJ2-7,TRBV5-4,CASSLGDKGYEQYF,TGTGCCAGCAGCTTGGGGGACAAGGGCTACGAGCAGTACTTC
-,TRBD2,TRBJ2-5,TRBV18,CASSEGLAHQETQYF,TGTGCCAGCTCCGAGGGACTAGCGCACCAAGAGACCCAGTACTTC
few,TRBD1,TRBJ2-7,TRBV29-1,CSVAQGISYEQYF,TGCAGCGTTGCACAGGGGATCTCCTACGAGCAGTACTTC
-,-,TRBJ2-3,TRBV6-1,CASSEARGTDTQYF,TGTGCCAGCAGTGAAGCGCGGGGCACAGATACGCAGTATTTT
few,-,TRBJ2-7,TRBV20-1,CSARVGGLQYF,TGCAGTGCTAGAGTCGGCGGGCTGCAGTACTTC
-,-,TRBJ2-7,TRBV9,CASSVETAGRIQKYF,TGTGCCAGCAGCGTTGAGACGGCAGGGAGGATCCAAAAGTACTTC
-,-,TRBJ1-1,TRBV5-6,CASSGSQRANTEAFF,TGTGCCAGCAGCGGGTCGCAGCGGGCAAACACTGAAGCTTTCTTT
-,-,TRBJ2-2,TRBV5-1,CASSADRIPGELFF,TGCGCCAGCAGCGCCGACAGAATCCCCGGGGAGCTGTTTTTT
-,-,TRBJ1-1,TRBV12-3/TRBV12-4,CASSLAPGPAEAFF,TGTGCCAGCAGTTTAGCTCCAGGGCCAGCTGAAGCTTTCTTT
-,-,TRBJ1-3,TRBV12-3/TRBV12-4,CASSFEAPGNTIYF,TGTGCCAGCAGTTTTGAGGCCCCTGGAAACACCATATATTTT
many,-,TRBJ2-1,TRBV9,CASSVVPGPNEQFF,TGTGCCAGCAGCGTAGTACCAGGGCCTAATGAGCAGTTCTTC
-,-,TRBJ2-5,TRBV6-5,CASSTLETQYF,TGTGCCAGCAGTACGTTAGAGACCCAGTACTTC
-,-,TRBJ2-3,TRBV23-1,CAHRTGSTDTQYF,TGCGCCCACAGGACGGGGAGCACAGATACGCAGTATTTT
-,TRBD2,TRBJ2-7,TRBV6-5,CASSYSGPSGPYEQYF,TGTGCCAGCAGTTACTCCGGACCTAGCGGGCCCTACGAGCAGTACTTC
many,TRBD1,TRBJ1-1,TRBV29-1,CSVTTGTEAFF,TGCAGCGTAACGACAGGGACCGAAGCTTTCTTT
-,-,TRBJ1-6,TRBV4-3,CASSQTQGANSPLHF,TGCGCCAGCAGCCAAACCCAGGGAGCGAATTCACCCCTCCACTTT
few,-,TRBJ1-1,TRBV5-1,CASSFRGQLNTEAFF,TGCGCCAGCAGCTTCCGTGGACAGTTGAACACTGAAGCTTTCTTT
-,TRBD1,TRBJ2-1,TRBV29-1,CSAGQGSNNEQFF,TGCAGCGCCGGACAGGGAAGCAACAATGAGCAGTTCTTC
-,TRBD2,TRBJ2-3,TRBV3-1,CASSQLPGGTTDTQYF,TGTGCCAGCAGCCAGCTCCCGGGGGGTACCACAGATACGCAGTATTTT
-,-,TRBJ1-1,TRBV12-3/TRBV12-4,CASSFRQSINTEAFF,TGTGCCAGCAGTTTCCGACAGTCAATTAACACTGAAGCTTTCTTT
few,-,TRBJ1-1,TRBV12-3/TRBV12-4,CASSPGGGRKAFF,TGTGCCAGCAGCCCCGGGGGAGGGAGGAAAGCTTTCTTT
once,TRBD1,TRBJ1-1,TRBV2,CARGQGALAFF,TGTGCCAGGGGACAGGGGGCGCTGGCTTTCTTT
-,TRBD2,TRBJ2-1,TRBV20-1,CCVWGQAPGRVYNEQFF,TGCTGTGTTTGGGGCCAGGCTCCCGGGAGGGTGTACAATGAGCAGTTCTTC
-,-,TRBJ2-1,TRBV7-8,CASSFRANEQFF,TGTGCCAGCAGCTTCCGTGCGAATGAGCAGTTCTTC
few,-,TRBJ2-6,TRBV5-6,CASSLFFSGANVLTF,TGTGCCAGCAGCTTGTTTTTCTCTGGGGCCAACGTCCTGACTTTC
-,TRBD1,TRBJ2-7,TRBV10-3,CAISENRGLHEQYF,TGTGCCATCAGTGAAAACAGGGGGCTTCACGAGCAGTACTTC
many,TRBD2,TRBJ2-3,TRBV6-6,CASKYSSGSTQYF,TGTGCCAGCAAGTACTCTAGCGGGAGTACGCAGTATTTT
few,TRBD2,TRBJ2-7,TRBV20-1,CSARRSGSSYEQYF,TGCAGTGCTAGAAGGAGCGGGAGCTCCTACGAGCAGTACTTC
-,TRBD2,TRBJ2-1,TRBV5-1,CASSLETSGSNEQFF,TGCGCCAGCAGCTTGGAGACTAGCGGGAGCAATGAGCAGTTCTTC
many,-,TRBJ1-1,TRBV29-1,CSVEGGNSKNTEAFF,TGCAGCGTTGAAGGTGGGAACAGTAAGAACACTGAAGCTTTCTTT
-,-,TRBJ2-6,TRBV20-1,CSARGPGFTGANVLTF,TGCAGTGCTAGGGGGCCAGGCTTTACTGGGGCCAACGTCCTGACTTTC
many,-,TRBJ2-3,TRBV12-3/TRBV12-4,CASSLGTDGDTQYF,TGTGCCAGCAGTTTGGGGACTGATGGAGATACGCAGTATTTT
few,-,TRBJ2-1,TRBV7-9,CASSPNSGSGYEQFF,TGTGCCAGCAGCCCGAATTCCGGGAGTGGCTATGAGCAGTTCTTC
many,TRBD1,TRBJ2-7,TRBV5-1,CASSLPGQVYEQYF,TGCGCCAGCAGCTTACCGGGACAGGTCTACGAGCAGTACTTC
many,-,TRBJ2-1,TRBV29-1,CSVPDPRAAGGKQFF,TGCAGCGTCCCCGATCCCAGAGCCGCCGGGGGTAAGCAGTTCTTC
many,TRBD1,TRBJ1-1,TRBV2,CASNRDRGGTEAFF,TGTGCCAGCAACCGGGACAGGGGAGGCACTGAAGCTTTCTTT
few,-,TRBJ1-5,TRBV6-5,CASSYSPGAYQPQHF,TGTGCCAGCAGTTACTCGCCGGGGGCATACCAGCCCCAGCATTTT
-,TRBD2,TRBJ2-3,TRBV4-1,CASSQLSSGSFTDTQYF,TGCGCCAGCAGCCAACTTTCTAGCGGGAGTTTCACAGATACGCAGTATTTT
few,-,TRBJ1-1,TRBV5-1,CASSRDANTEAFF,TGCGCCAGCAGCAGAGACGCGAACACTGAAGCTTTCTTT
-,-,TRBJ2-3,TRBV24-1,CATSETGAPAQYF,TGTGCCACCAGTGAGACGGGGGCCCCTGCGCAGTATTTT
-,TRBD2,TRBJ2-1,TRBV4-1,CASSQSRQLAGGPQQFF,TGCGCCAGCAGCCAATCCAGGCAACTAGCGGGAGGGCCCCAGCAGTTCTTC
few,-,TRBJ2-3,TRBV25-1,CASSVAGTARTDTQYF,TGTGCCAGCAGTGTTGCCGGGACGGCCCGCACAGATACGCAGTATTTT
-,TRBD2,TRBJ2-2,TRBV20-1,CCARDPAGAGNTGELFF,TGCTGTGCTAGAGATCCAGCGGGGGCCGGAAACACCGGGGAGCTGTTTTTT
-,-,TRBJ2-3,TRBV7-2,CASSLGPEDTQYF,TGTGCCAGCAGCTTGGGGCCTGAAGATACGCAGTATTTT
few,-,TRBJ2-1,TRBV3-1,CASSQATQGAYNEQFF,TGTGCCAGCAGCCAAGCGACTCAGGGAGCCTACAATGAGCAGTTCTTC
-,-,TRBJ1-1,TRBV9,CASSATQENTEAFF,TGTGCCAGCAGCGCCACACAGGAGAACACTGAAGCTTTCTTT
-,TRBD1,TRBJ2-7,TRBV27,CASGGDRGYEQYF,TGTGCCAGCGGAGGGGACAGGGGATACGAGCAGTACTTC
few,-,TRBJ1-1,TRBV15,CATRLGGMATEAFF,TGTGCCACCAGATTGGGGGGCATGGCGACTGAAGCTTTCTTT
few,TRBD1,TRBJ1-5,TRBV20-1,CSARRDRGDQPQHF,TGCAGTGCTCGCCGGGACAGGGGAGACCAGCCCCAGCATTTT
-,-,TRBJ1-6,TRBV6-1,CASATVRVGSLHF,TGTGCCAGCGCAACAGTAAGGGTTGGGTCCCTCCACTTT
few,TRBD2,TRBJ2-1,TRBV12-5,CASGGGANNEQFF,TGTGCTAGTGGCGGGGGGGCCAACAATGAGCAGTTCTTC